This is a list of T cell receptor beta chains from one sample in a study of cytomegalovirus exposure and HLA in healthy donors. TCRdb keeps only in-frame clones here, not all; method: immunoSEQ multiplex PCR. Of tens of thousands of clones listed, approximately 84% are singletons. The sequencing input was PBMCs. Receptors originate from a man aged 18 to 35 in good health and CMV-seronegative. CDR3s include the opening cysteine and the closing phenylalanine or tryptophan. D genes are given only for firm matches.

-	TRBV27	TRBJ1-2	CASSSYSGIHGYTF
-	TRBV2	TRBJ1-1	CASRVNSGNTEAFF
-	TRBV2	TRBJ2-4	CASSEKGGGQTKNIQYF
TRBD1	TRBV6-1	TRBJ2-7	CASSPGQGWTGQYF
TRBD2	TRBV5-1	TRBJ2-3	CASSFSGITDTQYF
-	TRBV2	TRBJ1-2	CASSREGDYGYTF
-	TRBV25-1	TRBJ1-5	CASSERSGQPQHF
-	TRBV7-2	TRBJ1-2	CASSFPPGNYGYTF
TRBD1	TRBV7-3	TRBJ2-1	CASSLRRTGDNEQFF
TRBD1	TRBV19	TRBJ2-6	CASIGTGGGLGANVLTF
-	TRBV4-1	TRBJ1-5	CASSQEDRNNQPQHF
-	TRBV7-2	TRBJ1-6	CASSSRQSSYNSPLHF
TRBD2	TRBV9	TRBJ2-7	CASSVAGTGGPWEQYF
-	TRBV2	TRBJ1-2	CASSEQRGNYGYTF
-	TRBV28	TRBJ1-1	CASSATDKAFF
TRBD1	TRBV5-1	TRBJ2-2	CASSRHTGATGELFF
-	TRBV6-5	TRBJ2-1	CASRLTSGVYNEQFF
-	TRBV6-1	TRBJ2-2	CASSEILSGGELFF
TRBD2	TRBV5-1	TRBJ2-1	CASSLVRTSNEQFF
TRBD1	TRBV28	TRBJ1-5	CASSLTGTGVGQPQHF
-	TRBV7-6	TRBJ2-3	CASSDWPDTQYF
-	TRBV4-1	TRBJ1-1	CASSQESGTKAFF
-	TRBV4-1	TRBJ2-5	CASSQDSLGQETQYF
TRBD2	TRBV7-9	TRBJ2-1	CASSLPAGAGSNEQFF
-	TRBV6-4	TRBJ2-3	CASSDTGTDTQYF
-	TRBV7-9	TRBJ1-1	CASSLAVGAENTEAFF
-	TRBV5-8	TRBJ2-3	CASSLASADTQYF
-	TRBV9	TRBJ1-1	CASSVEQGNTEAFF
TRBD2	TRBV5-1	TRBJ2-1	CASSKGLAGVGAYNEQFF
TRBD1	TRBV7-9	TRBJ2-7	CASSGYDRGPSYEQYF
TRBD1	TRBV10-1	TRBJ1-5	CASSYSGQGPHQPQHF
-	TRBV29-1	TRBJ1-1	CSGRGDTEAFF
TRBD1	TRBV7-9	TRBJ2-5	CASRRQGPGETQYF
TRBD1	TRBV7-8	TRBJ1-1	CASSSRPGTGANTEAFF
-	TRBV30	TRBJ1-1	CAWSVLTEAFF
TRBD1	TRBV6-5	TRBJ1-1	CASSVTGAIHEAFF
TRBD2	TRBV11-3	TRBJ2-1	CASSLGPRTSGRHEQFF
-	TRBV5-8	TRBJ1-5	CASSLGSISNQPQHF
-	TRBV2	TRBJ1-4	CASSGWITSGEKLFF
-	TRBV2	TRBJ1-1	CASIVRNTEAFF
-	TRBV28	TRBJ1-2	CASSLEGTRGYGYTF
-	TRBV9	TRBJ2-5	CASSVGVGRGETQYF
-	TRBV28	TRBJ1-1	CASSSQGTEAFF
-	TRBV7-2	TRBJ2-7	CASSLYPGSYEQYF
-	TRBV5-8	TRBJ1-3	CASSLATGMAGNTIYF
-	TRBV27	TRBJ1-5	CASSFRDNQPQHF
TRBD1	TRBV5-1	TRBJ1-1	CASSLSGQGINTEAFF
TRBD1	TRBV5-1	TRBJ1-4	CASSLVDRANEKLFF
TRBD2	TRBV5-4	TRBJ2-7	CASSLGLARGGSYEQYF